This record covers a single T cell receptor beta chain. Sequencing was performed with immunoSEQ multiplex PCR; in TCRdb, only in-frame clones are kept and a portion is missing. Of more than 350,000 clones listed, more than 80% are singletons. The entry originates in a study of blood T cell repertoires in COVID-19. The sequence derives from a woman in her twenties or thirties with COVID-19, enrolled during active disease. Specimen: peripheral blood.

The CDR3 loop reads CASSDPRSNYGYTF. CDR3 nucleotide sequence: TGTGCCAGCAGTGATCCCCGGTCTAACTATGGCTACACCTTC. The rearrangement links TRBV2 to TRBJ1-2; D uncertain. Germline V gene lookup returns CDR1 SNHLY and CDR2 FYNNEI. Trimming pared 3 bases from V and 0 bases from J, leaving 8 bases between. The CDR3 covers 14 residues.